A single sample is the source of the 29 T cell receptor beta chains below, sequenced in a study of T cells in Graves' hyperthyroidism and ophthalmopathy. Amplified TCR beta CDR3 regions came from RNA transcripts. The HTBI primer set served for first-round RT-PCR of the TCR CDR3. TCRdb passed the multiplex PCR reads through MiXCR, listing each CDR3 protein once. The repertoire has approximately 700,000 distinct CDR3 sequences, roughly 46% of them found once; the top ten carry approximately 6.8%. Sequences were obtained from peripheral blood or thyroid tissue (not recorded which). The source is an adult man with Graves' disease, either hyperthyroidism or ophthalmopathy (not recorded which).

There are many counts of this clonotype. This chain uses TRBV2 with TRBJ1-5; no firm D call. This CDR3 comprises 13 residues. Deletions cut 6 bases from V and 2 bases from J, with 8 bases between. The germline V gene encodes CDR1 SNHLY and CDR2 FYNNEI. The CDR3 here is CASSFHGNQPQHF. The CDR3 coding sequence is TGTGCCAGCAGCTTCCATGGCAATCAGCCCCAGCATTTT.

DNA for the CDR3: TGCAGCGTAAACAGAGGCTACACCTTC. Residues: CSVNRGYTF. The rearrangement uses TRBV29-1 and TRBJ1-2; no clear D gene. The CDR3 contains 9 residues. Trimming shortened V by 6 bases and J by 8 bases, and 7 bases separated the two germline ends. The germline CDR1 and CDR2 sequences are SQVTM and ANQGSEA.

The rearrangement joins TRBV7-2 to TRBJ1-6, with D maybe TRBD1 (5 bases). Germline CDR1 and CDR2: SGHTA and FQGNSA. V lost 6 bases to trimming and J lost 5 bases, with 11 bases between them. The CDR3 length is 14 residues. The CDR3 coding sequence is TGTGCCAGCAGTTACGGCAGGGATAATTCACCCCTCCACTTT. Protein sequence: CASSYGRDNSPLHF.

This clonotype showed up just once. This chain links TRBV15 with TRBJ2-5; D might be TRBD1 (6 bases). CDR3 length: 15 residues. The V gene's germline CDR1 is LNHNV and CDR2 YYDKDF (reference sequence). V was shortened by 0 bases and J by 4 bases, with 12 bases between the two germline ends. DNA for the CDR3: TGTGCCACCAGCAGAGAACAGGGACCCTTAGAGACCCAGTACTTC. Its translation is CATSREQGPLETQYF.

The chain carries TRBV20-1 and TRBJ1-1; the D gene is possibly TRBD1 (6 bases). This CDR3 comprises 13 residues. The germline V gene encodes CDR1 DFQATT and CDR2 SNEGSKA (reference sequence). The V and J ends lost 6 bases and 3 bases respectively, with 14 bases between them. The CDR3 protein is CSADAQGDTEAFF. The CDR3 DNA sequence: TGCAGTGCCGACGCACAGGGAGACACTGAAGCTTTCTTT.

This clonotype was detected many times. The CDR3 nucleotides are TGCAGCGTTCGGACGGTCGAAACTAATGAAAAACTGTTTTTT. Amino acids: CSVRTVETNEKLFF. The J gene is TRBJ1-4, the V gene TRBV29-1; D is unresolved. Per germline, CDR1 SQVTM and CDR2 ANQGSEA. CDR3 length: 14 amino acids. The V end lost 5 bases, the J end lost 1 base, and 11 bases lay between the germline ends.

This clonotype was seen a few times. The chain has TRBV12-3 or TRBV12-4 and TRBJ2-7; possible D gene TRBD1, 6 bases. CDR3 length: 13 residues. The V and J ends lost 3 bases and 11 bases respectively, with 17 bases between them. In nucleotides, the CDR3 is TGTGCCAGCAGTTTTGACCCCCCAGGGGAGAAGTACTTC. This translates into CASSFDPPGEKYF.

The chain employs TRBV7-9 and TRBJ2-2; 9 bases fit TRBD2. Germline CDR1 and CDR2: SEHNR and FQNEAQ (reference sequence). The junction had 4 bases not matched to a gene; V was cut back by 3 bases and J by 5 bases. CDR3 size: 15 residues. The CDR3 DNA follows: TGTGCCAGCAGCTTGGGACTAGCAGCTACCGGGGAGCTGTTTTTT. This gives the protein CASSLGLAATGELFF. Full variable domain (missing parts from reference TRBV7-9 and TRBJ2-2): DTGVSQNPRHKITKRGQNVTFRCDPISEHNRLYWYRQTLGQGPEFLTYFQNEAQLEKSRLLSDRFSAERPKGSFSTLEIQRTEQGDSAMYLCASSLGLAATGELFFGEGSRLTVL.

This chain connects TRBV29-1 to TRBJ2-5; possibly TRBD1 for D (6 bases). Germline V CDR1 and CDR2: SQVTM, ANQGSEA. V lost 5 bases, J lost 6 bases, and 13 bases lay in between. The CDR3 has 12 residues. The CDR3, as DNA: TGCAGCGTTACAGGGCCTCAGAAGACCCAGTACTTC. It is translated as CSVTGPQKTQYF.

This rearrangement joins TRBV27 to TRBJ1-2; no reliable D call. The CDR3 loop spans 13 amino acids. Trimming pared 2 bases from V and 6 bases from J, leaving 10 bases between. Germline CDR1 MNHEY, CDR2 SMNVEV (reference sequence). CDR3 nucleotides: TGTGCCAGCAGTTTAGGAGGGCGGGATGGCTACACCTTC. It encodes CASSLGGRDGYTF.

The V and J genes are TRBV2 and TRBJ1-2; D may be TRBD1 (5 bases). The V end lost 2 bases, the J end lost 7 bases, and 11 bases lay between the germline ends. The CDR3 loop spans 13 amino acids. CDR1 and CDR2 from the germline V gene are SNHLY and FYNNEI. In DNA, the CDR3 is TGTGCCAGCAGTGAACGGGGCAGAGGTGGCTACACCTTC. This translates into CASSERGRGGYTF.

Only a few counts were recorded for this clonotype. CDR3 in amino acids: CASSLGAAGQPQHF. In DNA, the CDR3 is TGCGCCAGCAGCCTGGGGGCAGCGGGTCAGCCCCAGCATTTT. This rearrangement joins TRBV5-1 to TRBJ1-5; TRBD1 might be the D (6 bases). Germline V gene data show CDR1 as SGHRS and CDR2 as YFSETQ. Trimming shortened V by 4 bases and J by 6 bases, and 14 bases separated the two germline ends. This CDR3 is built from 14 residues. The full variable domain, rest sourced from reference TRBV5-1 and TRBJ1-5, is KAGVTQTPRYLIKTRGQQVTLSCSPISGHRSVSWYQQTPGQGLQFLFEYFSETQRNKGNFPGRFSGRQFSNSRSEMNVSTLELGDSALYLCASSLGAAGQPQHFGDGTRLSIL.

This chain connects TRBV7-9 to TRBJ2-5, with 8 bases fitting TRBD2. Per the germline V gene, CDR1 is SEHNR and CDR2 is FQNEAQ (reference sequence). CDR3 length: 16 amino acids. V lost 1 base, J lost 4 bases, and 8 bases stayed unmatched. The CDR3 sequence: CASSLDLGGAGETQYF. CDR3 DNA: TGTGCCAGCAGCTTAGATCTCGGGGGGGCGGGAGAGACCCAGTACTTC.

This clonotype was detected a few times. This chain's CDR3 is CASSPGSFGYTF. CDR3 in DNA: TGTGCCAGCAGTCCAGGGAGTTTCGGCTACACCTTC. V is TRBV12-3 or TRBV12-4 and J is TRBJ1-2, with a tentative D call TRBD1 (5 bases). The CDR3 is made up of 12 amino acids. Trimming took off 5 bases at V and 8 bases at J, with 12 bases between the two ends.

The rearrangement joins TRBV11-2 to TRBJ2-7; 8 nucleotides line up with TRBD2. Losses at the gene ends were 3 bases for V and 7 bases for J; bases not matched to a gene: 5. Germline loops: CDR1 SGHAT, CDR2 FQNNGV. The CDR3 contains 13 residues. CDR3 amino acids: CASSFDPGGEQYF. The DNA of the CDR3 is TGTGCCAGCAGCTTTGACCCGGGGGGGGAGCAGTACTTC.

This chain links TRBV10-2 with TRBJ1-1; 7 nucleotides match TRBD1. J gave up 7 bases and V 0 bases, and 8 bases lay outside the gene matches. The germline gives CDR1 WSHSY, CDR2 SAAADI. This CDR3 contains 15 residues. The CDR3 spells CASSESTRDSGEAFF. DNA of the CDR3: TGCGCCAGCAGTGAGTCTACCCGGGACAGCGGTGAAGCTTTCTTT.

The chain carries TRBV9 and TRBJ2-5, with D possibly matching TRBD2 (6 bases). This CDR3 region has 17 residues. The germline V gene encodes CDR1 SGDLS and CDR2 YYNGEE. The V end lost 0 bases, the J end lost 2 bases, and 17 bases lay between the germline ends. The chain's CDR3 is CASSVGPRGKGQETQYF. In DNA, the CDR3 is TGTGCCAGCAGCGTAGGTCCCCGGGGGAAGGGGCAAGAGACCCAGTACTTC.

In this sample, this clonotype turned up once. Just one base apart from a much larger clone, this may be a read error. J is TRBJ1-2 and V is TRBV6-5; D possibly corresponds to TRBD1 (6 bases). The CDR3 is made up of 13 amino acids. V lost 5 bases, J lost 7 bases, and 14 bases lay in between. Per the germline V gene, CDR1 is MNHEY and CDR2 is SVGAGI. CDR3 in amino acids: CASSDLTGGGYTF. The CDR3 coding sequence is TGTGCCAGCAGTGATCTGACAGGAGGTGGCTACACCTTC.

In this sample, this clonotype turned up many times. The chain couples TRBV24-1 to TRBJ1-4; TRBD1 is a possible D gene (5 bases). The CDR3 sequence is 15 residues long. V was trimmed by 2 bases and J by 7 bases, leaving 13 bases between them. Germline lookup yields CDR1 KGHDR and CDR2 SFDVKD. CDR3 coding DNA: TGTGCCACCAGTGATTCAGGGCTACCGGGTGAAAAACTGTTTTTT. Residues: CATSDSGLPGEKLFF.

This rearrangement joins TRBV24-1 to TRBJ2-2, with a weak D call TRBD1 (6 bases). In germline, CDR1 is KGHDR, CDR2 SFDVKD. This CDR3 is 15 amino acids long. Trimming pared 5 bases from V and 3 bases from J, leaving 12 bases between. The chain's CDR3 is CATSARDRYTGELFF. The CDR3 DNA follows: TGTGCCACCAGTGCTCGCGACAGGTACACCGGGGAGCTGTTTTTT.

The chain has TRBV19 and TRBJ1-1; D gene unclear. There are 13 residues in the CDR3. The V end was cut by 6 bases, the J end by 1 base, with 9 bases between. Per the germline V gene, CDR1 is LNHDA and CDR2 is SQIVND (reference sequence). In DNA form, the CDR3 reads TGTGCCAGTAGACTGGGATGGAACACTGAAGCTTTCTTT. Translated: CASRLGWNTEAFF.

In its sample, this clonotype was seen many times. V gene TRBV7-2 combines with J gene TRBJ1-4, with a tentative D call TRBD1 (6 bases). The CDR3 spans 13 residues. The ends were cut back, 5 bases at V and 8 bases at J, with 12 bases in the middle. Germline V gives CDR1 SGHTA, CDR2 FQGNSA. CDR3 in DNA: TGTGCCAGCAGCGTAGGGAGGGGGGAAAAACTGTTTTTT. Its protein product is CASSVGRGEKLFF.

This clonotype was counted many times. The chain has TRBV24-1 and TRBJ2-5; TRBD1 matches 7 bases. Germline values: CDR1 KGHDR, CDR2 SFDVKD. With 1 base clipped from V and 2 bases from J, the junction kept 6 bases outside the gene matches. CDR3 length: 16 residues. Here the CDR3 reads CATSDFTGQLQETQYF. The DNA of the CDR3 is TGTGCCACCAGTGATTTCACGGGACAGTTACAAGAGACCCAGTACTTC.

This clonotype was seen just once. This sequence joins TRBV12-5 and TRBJ2-7; 8 nucleotides align to TRBD2. This CDR3 is built from 21 residues. Per the germline V gene, CDR1 is LGHNT and CDR2 is FRNRAP. The ends lost 0 bases at V and 2 bases at J; junction bases unmatched: 21. The CDR3 DNA reads TGTGCTAGTGGTTTGGTACGTGGTATTTTACGAGCGGGAGTAAGGACCTACGAGCAGTACTTC. Encoded protein: CASGLVRGILRAGVRTYEQYF.

The chain recombines TRBV25-1 with TRBJ1-2; no definite D call. Germline values: CDR1 MGHDK, CDR2 SYGVNS. The CDR3 covers 11 residues. The DNA for the CDR3 is TGTGCTAGTGGGCGGCTCTATGGCTACACCTTC. It translates to CASGRLYGYTF.

Points on this clonotype: With a much larger clone just one base away, this may be a read error. The J gene is TRBJ2-7, the V gene TRBV7-9; D possibly corresponds to TRBD1 (6 bases). From germline, CDR1 is SEHNR and CDR2 FQNEAQ (reference sequence). The CDR3 sequence is 13 residues long. Trimming removed 5 bases at V and 9 bases at J, with 17 bases between. DNA for the CDR3: TGTGCCAGCAGCGTCCAGGGGTGGGACGGGCAGTACTTC. Translated, it gives CASSVQGWDGQYF.

This clonotype was seen many times. V gene TRBV2 combines with J gene TRBJ1-2; TRBD1 agrees at 7 bases. The V and J ends lost 9 bases and 6 bases, in that order; junction bases with no gene match: 7. The CDR3 has 12 residues. Germline lookup yields CDR1 SNHLY and CDR2 FYNNEI. The CDR3 loop is CARQGKSHGYTF. The CDR3 DNA follows: TGTGCCAGACAGGGGAAAAGCCATGGCTACACCTTC. The full variable domain, its missing parts supplied by reference TRBV2 and TRBJ1-2, is EPEVTQTPSHQVTQMGQEVILRCVPISNHLYFYWYRQILGQKVEFLVSFYNNEISEKSEIFDDQFSVERPDGSNFTLKIRSTKLEDSAMYFCARQGKSHGYTFGSGTRLTVV.

This sequence joins TRBV7-2 and TRBJ1-5; D call uncertain. Between the trimmed V and J ends, which lost 1 base and 1 base, there was a span of 8 bases. The CDR3 is made up of 15 amino acids. CDR1 and CDR2 (germline): SGHTA, FQGNSA. The CDR3 DNA is TGTGCCAGCAGCTTAGAATCCTGGAGCAATCAGCCCCAGCATTTT. This sequence encodes CASSLESWSNQPQHF. Complete variable domain (other parts from reference TRBV7-2 and TRBJ1-5): GAGVSQSPSNKVTEKGKDVELRCDPISGHTALYWYRQSLGQGLEFLIYFQGNSAPDKSGLPSDRFSAERTGGSVSTLTIQRTQQEDSAVYLCASSLESWSNQPQHFGDGTRLSIL.

This clonotype was counted once. The chain employs TRBV25-1 and TRBJ1-5; D might be TRBD1 (5 bases). Looked up from germline, CDR1 is MGHDK and CDR2 is SYGVNS. The V end was cut by 9 bases, the J end by 1 base, with 10 bases between. The CDR3 runs to 13 residues. The CDR3 here is CARGRVSNQPQHF. In nucleotides, the CDR3 is TGTGCCAGGGGGCGAGTAAGCAATCAGCCCCAGCATTTT. The whole variable domain, filled in from reference TRBV25-1 and TRBJ1-5, reads EADIYQTPRYLVIGTGKKITLECSQTMGHDKMYWYQQDPGMELHLIHYSYGVNSTEKGDLSSESTVSRIRTEHFPLTLESARPSHTSQYLCARGRVSNQPQHFGDGTRLSIL.